The 5 T cell receptor beta chains given below trace back to one sample, sequenced in a study of T-cell reconstitution after alpha-beta-depleted transplantation in children. For TCRbeta, the library was prepared with unique molecular identifiers. TCRdb re-derived calls from the PCR reads in MiXCR, one entry per CDR3 protein. Counted here are around 140,000 distinct CDR3 sequences, roughly 9% occurring once; the ten biggest clones make up 15% to 20%. The sample here was PBMCs, mostly from graft donor cells, taken 180 days after TCRalphabeta/CD19-depleted stem cell transplant. These TCRs come from a female patient aged 2-15 years who had a stem cell transplant for congenital amegakaryocytic thrombocytopenia, so the T cells may come from the graft donor.

This clonotype was counted many times. J is TRBJ2-3 and V is TRBV10-3; possibly TRBD2 for D (5 bases). The CDR3 is made up of 12 amino acids. The germline V gene has CDR1 ENHRY and CDR2 SYGVKD. Deletions cut 4 bases from V and 6 bases from J, with 8 bases between. This CDR3 is CAISGPGDTQYF. The CDR3 DNA reads TGTGCCATCAGTGGTCCGGGGGATACGCAGTATTTT.

This clonotype was seen at least ten times. A junction boundary mismatches the germline segment, possibly from a read error. The rearrangement uses TRBV20-1 and TRBJ2-3, with a possible D match to TRBD2 (6 bases). This CDR3 is 15 amino acids long. Looked up from germline, CDR1 is DFQATT and CDR2 is SNEGSKA (reference sequence). The CDR3 bases are TGCAGTGCGAGAGTAGCGGTCCAAATCACAGATACGCAGTATTTT. Translation: CSARVAVQITDTQYF.

This clonotype came up many times. The rearrangement uses TRBV11-1 and TRBJ2-5, with D perhaps matching TRBD2 (5 bases). V was clipped by 1 base and J by 4 bases, with 13 bases between them. Germline CDR1 SGHAT, CDR2 FQDESV (reference sequence). The CDR3 runs to 15 residues. The CDR3 loop is CASSLGQHRGETQYF. CDR3 DNA: TGTGCCAGCAGCTTAGGGCAGCACCGGGGAGAGACCCAGTACTTC.

This clonotype was picked up many times. The rearrangement uses TRBV12-3 or TRBV12-4 and TRBJ2-7, with 9 bases lining up with TRBD1. CDR3 size: 15 residues. The V and J ends lost 6 bases and 5 bases, in that order; junction bases with no gene match: 11. DNA of the CDR3: TGTGCCAGCAGCCGATGGACAGGGGATATCCACGAGCAGTACTTC. Translation: CASSRWTGDIHEQYF.

This clonotype was counted only a few times. This chain joins TRBV4-1 and TRBJ2-7; maybe TRBD1 (6 bases). V was cut by 0 bases and J by 0 bases, with 27 bases left in between. The CDR3 consists of 21 residues. Germline CDR1 reads MGHRA; CDR2 reads YSYEKL. Here the CDR3 reads CASSQDALPVWRGDTSYEQYF. The DNA for the CDR3 is TGCGCCAGCAGCCAAGACGCGCTCCCGGTCTGGCGAGGGGACACCTCCTACGAGCAGTACTTC.